The sequence of this T cell receptor beta chain was determined in a study of OX40 agonist ivuxolimab in advanced cancers. At the level of the study: Mean age about 60 years, range about 23 to 79; 82.7% male. Partial response was recorded in three patients: one hepatocellular carcinoma and two cutaneous melanoma cases.

The CDR3 length is 16 residues. V lost 3 bases and J lost 3, with 16 bases in between. CDR1 and CDR2 (germline): LNHDA, SQIVND (reference sequence). Study findings and constraints: Expanded clones belonging to CD8+ T cells outnumbered, on average, those of CD4+.

Turning to this clone: Its antigen is unidentified.

Sequenced by immunoSEQ multiplex PCR; TCRdb stores in-frame clones only, minus some. The sample includes some 74,000 clones, roughly 90% seen only once; the top ten take approximately 1%. Specimen: CD4+ or CD8+ T cells sorted from blood, collected in a trial of the OX40 agonist ivuxolimab. This clonotype originated in an adult with an advanced solid tumor such as melanoma, head and neck, liver or kidney cancer. This chain links TRBV19 with TRBJ2-3, with D perhaps matching TRBD2 (5 bases). The DNA for the CDR3 is TGTGCCAGTAGTATGTCTTTCGCGGGTAAAACAGATACGCAGTATTTT. This encodes CASSMSFAGKTDTQYF. Full variable domain (rest looked up from reference TRBV19 and TRBJ2-3): DGGITQSPKYLFRKEGQNVTLSCEQNLNHDAMYWYRQDPGQGLRLIYYSQIVNDFQKGDIAEGYSVSREKKESFPLTVTSAQKNPTAFYLCASSMSFAGKTDTQYFGPGTRLTVL.